There are many counts of the clone carrying this T cell receptor (beta chain). What it recognizes is unknown. TCRdb itself ran the 5' RACE reads through MiXCR, one entry per CDR3 protein. The table lists around 330,000 distinct CDR3 sequences, 3.6% of them singletons. The sample originates from a study of T cells after yellow fever vaccination. In the study overall: Preparation of the low-cell-number fractions used SMART-Seq v4 Ultra Low Input.

Overall study findings and caveats: Booster sampling recovered most clones from primary vaccination (96% CD4, around 90% CD8). Within FACS-sorted repertoires, abundant clonotypes contaminating from the bulk population could be present. Researchers report a weaker secondary response that nonetheless peaked faster, day 5 versus 15.

The CDR3 is 14 amino acids. Germline-derived CDR1 and CDR2 are SEHNR and FQNEAQ (reference sequence). V was trimmed by 4 bases and J by 5 bases, leaving 14 bases between them. The chain has TRBV7-9 and TRBJ1-2, with D hard to call. The TCR originated in a man younger than 35 who received the YFV17D yellow fever vaccine. Source: PBMCs, taken on the day of the yellow fever booster vaccination. CDR3 bases: TGTGCCAGCAGCTACCGGTCGCCTTATTATGGCTACACCTTC. It codes for CASSYRSPYYGYTF.